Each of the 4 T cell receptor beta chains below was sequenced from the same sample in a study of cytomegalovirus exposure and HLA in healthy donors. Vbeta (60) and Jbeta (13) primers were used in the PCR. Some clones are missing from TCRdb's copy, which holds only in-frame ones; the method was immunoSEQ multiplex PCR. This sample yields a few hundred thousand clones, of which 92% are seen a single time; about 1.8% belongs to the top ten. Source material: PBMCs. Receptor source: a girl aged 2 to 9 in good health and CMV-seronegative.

The CDR3 protein is CASSLLAGDNNEQFF. DNA for the CDR3: TGTGCCAGCAGCTTGCTAGCGGGAGACAACAATGAGCAGTTCTTC. The chain joins TRBV7-2 to TRBJ2-1; 10 nucleotides align to TRBD2. The CDR3 spans 15 residues. The trim removed 3 bases at V and 5 bases at J, leaving 4 bases unmatched. The V gene's germline CDR1 is SGHTA and CDR2 FQGNSA. Full variable domain (rest looked up from reference TRBV7-2 and TRBJ2-1): GAGVSQSPSNKVTEKGKDVELRCDPISGHTALYWYRQSLGQGLEFLIYFQGNSAPDKSGLPSDRFSAERTGGSVSTLTIQRTQQEDSAVYLCASSLLAGDNNEQFFGPGTRLTVL.

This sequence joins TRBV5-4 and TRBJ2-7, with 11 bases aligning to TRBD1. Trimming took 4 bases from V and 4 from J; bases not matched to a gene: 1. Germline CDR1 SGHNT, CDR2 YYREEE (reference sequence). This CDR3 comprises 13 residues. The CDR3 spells CASSGQGAYEQYF. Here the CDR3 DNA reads TGTGCCAGCAGCGGACAGGGGGCTTACGAGCAGTACTTC.

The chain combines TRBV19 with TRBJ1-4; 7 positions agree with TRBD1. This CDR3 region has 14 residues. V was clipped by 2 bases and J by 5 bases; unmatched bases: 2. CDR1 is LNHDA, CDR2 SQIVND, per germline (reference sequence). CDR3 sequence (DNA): TGTGCCAGTAGTATACTAGGGGGCAATGAAAAACTGTTTTTT. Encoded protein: CASSILGGNEKLFF.

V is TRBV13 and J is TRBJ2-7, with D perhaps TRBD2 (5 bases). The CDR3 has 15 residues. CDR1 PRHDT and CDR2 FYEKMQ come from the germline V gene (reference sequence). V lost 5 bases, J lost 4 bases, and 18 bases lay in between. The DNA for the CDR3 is TGTGCCAGCAGCCCTACCGGGGAAGGGTGGTACGAGCAGTACTTC. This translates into CASSPTGEGWYEQYF.